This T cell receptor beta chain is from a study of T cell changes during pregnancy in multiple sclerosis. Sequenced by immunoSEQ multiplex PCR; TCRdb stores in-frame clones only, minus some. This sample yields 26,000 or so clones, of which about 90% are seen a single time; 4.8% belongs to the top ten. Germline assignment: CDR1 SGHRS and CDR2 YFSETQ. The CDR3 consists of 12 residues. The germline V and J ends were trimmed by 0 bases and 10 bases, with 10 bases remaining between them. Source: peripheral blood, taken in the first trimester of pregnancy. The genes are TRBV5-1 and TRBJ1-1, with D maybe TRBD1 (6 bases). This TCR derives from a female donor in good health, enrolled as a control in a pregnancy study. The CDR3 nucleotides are TGCGCCAGCAGCTTGGATGGGGGGGCAGCTTTCTTT. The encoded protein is CASSLDGGAAFF. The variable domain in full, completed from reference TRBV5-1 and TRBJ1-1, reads KAGVTQTPRYLIKTRGQQVTLSCSPISGHRSVSWYQQTPGQGLQFLFEYFSETQRNKGNFPGRFSGRQFSNSRSEMNVSTLELGDSALYLCASSLDGGAAFFGQGTRLTVV.